What follows are 17 T cell receptor beta chains derived from one specimen sequenced in a study of cytomegalovirus exposure and HLA in healthy donors. Assay used: immunoSEQ multiplex PCR; TCRdb lists only in-frame clones, some missing. Among over 100,000 clones listed, roughly 89% were seen once. Specimen: PBMCs. The source of these receptors is a woman younger than 35 in good health and CMV-seronegative.

The chain employs TRBV5-6 and TRBJ1-2; a weak D match, TRBD1 (6 bases). Germline CDR1 and CDR2: SGHDT and YYEEEE. The CDR3 sequence is 12 residues long. Trimming removed 1 base at V and 7 bases at J, with 8 bases between. CDR3 amino acids: CASSLHRAGYTF. CDR3 nucleotides: TGTGCCAGCAGCTTGCACAGGGCTGGCTACACCTTC.

The chain couples TRBV6-5 to TRBJ1-1; unclear D gene. CDR3 size: 13 residues. Germline CDR1 is MNHEY and CDR2 is SVGAGI. V was trimmed by 9 bases and J by 0 bases, leaving 11 bases between them. This CDR3 is CASRMTMNTEAFF. CDR3 in DNA: TGTGCCAGTCGAATGACAATGAACACTGAAGCTTTCTTT.

This chain links TRBV6-5 with TRBJ2-1, with D possibly TRBD2 on 6 matching bases. CDR3 length: 15 amino acids. Germline CDR1 MNHEY, CDR2 SVGAGI. V was cut by 4 bases and J by 4 bases, with 14 bases left in between. CDR3 loop: CASSSGGGPYNEQFF. CDR3 sequence (DNA): TGTGCCAGCAGTTCCGGCGGAGGGCCTTACAATGAGCAGTTCTTC.

V is TRBV9 and J is TRBJ1-3, with no clear D. The V gene's germline CDR1 is SGDLS and CDR2 YYNGEE. The V and J ends lost 2 bases and 4 bases respectively, with 10 bases between them. This CDR3 contains 14 residues. The CDR3 sequence: CASSVSQAGNTIYF. CDR3 nucleotide sequence: TGTGCCAGCAGCGTCAGTCAGGCCGGAAACACCATATATTTT.

J is TRBJ2-2 and V is TRBV4-2; 8 bases line up with TRBD2. Germline-derived CDR1 and CDR2 are LGHNA and YNFKEQ. The CDR3 extends over 15 amino acids. V lost 1 base and J lost 7; bases outside the gene matches: 5. CDR3 sequence: CASSQAGGGVGELFF. The CDR3 DNA reads as TGTGCCAGCAGCCAAGCCGGGGGGGGCGTCGGGGAGCTGTTTTTT.

This chain uses TRBV5-6 with TRBJ1-3, with a weak D call TRBD1 (5 bases). Trimming left V 2 bases short and J 4 bases short, with 13 bases between. CDR3 size: 15 residues. CDR1 is SGHDT and CDR2 is YYEEEE in the germline V gene. The CDR3 DNA reads as TGTGCCAGCAGCTTCGGGGGTTATGGAGGAAACACCATATATTTT. Amino acids: CASSFGGYGGNTIYF.

V usage is TRBV7-9 and J usage is TRBJ1-1, with D possibly matching TRBD1 (5 bases). Germline CDR1 reads SEHNR; CDR2 reads FQNEAQ (reference sequence). The CDR3 sequence is 16 residues long. Trimming took 0 bases from V and 4 from J, leaving 15 bases between them. The CDR3 sequence is CASSLALGRVTTEAFF. In DNA, the CDR3 is TGTGCCAGCAGCTTAGCTTTGGGCAGGGTAACCACTGAAGCTTTCTTT.

The chain has TRBV14 and TRBJ1-1; D unresolved. CDR1 and CDR2 (germline): SGHDN, FVKESK. Trimming stripped 4 bases from V and 11 bases from J, with 14 bases between. CDR3 length: 12 residues. The CDR3 bases are TGTGCCAGCAGCCCCGGAGGAGGGAGGGCTTTCTTT. This codes for CASSPGGGRAFF.

This chain uses TRBV25-1 with TRBJ1-2, with TRBD1 identical over 7 bases. The CDR3 totals 12 residues. CDR1 and CDR2 from the germline V gene are MGHDK and SYGVNS. V was clipped by 8 bases and J by 11 bases; unmatched bases: 11. The CDR3 sequence is CASGGDSGEYTF. In DNA, the CDR3 is TGTGCCAGCGGAGGGGACAGCGGAGAATACACCTTC.

The chain has TRBV19 and TRBJ1-3; TRBD1 matches 7 bases. Germline CDR1 and CDR2: LNHDA and SQIVND (reference sequence). This CDR3 is built from 14 residues. The ends lost 8 bases at V and 0 bases at J; junction bases unmatched: 4. CDR3 sequence reads: CASQDRLSGNTIYF. The CDR3 DNA sequence: TGTGCCAGTCAGGACAGGCTCTCTGGAAACACCATATATTTT.

The V and J genes are TRBV5-5 and TRBJ1-3; D remains unclear. The germline V gene encodes CDR1 SGHKS and CDR2 YYEKEE (reference sequence). The CDR3 has 15 residues. V gave up 2 bases and J gave up 4 bases, with 13 bases separating them. The CDR3 DNA reads TGTGCCAGCAGCTTTCGCGGGGTTACGGGAAACACCATATATTTT. Amino acids: CASSFRGVTGNTIYF. Full variable domain (missing parts from reference TRBV5-5 and TRBJ1-3): DAGVTQSPTHLIKTRGQQVTLRCSPISGHKSVSWYQQVLGQGPQFIFQYYEKEERGRGNFPDRFSARQFPNYSSELNVNALLLGDSALYLCASSFRGVTGNTIYFGEGSWLTVV.

The chain links TRBV19 to TRBJ2-7; a weak D match, TRBD1 (5 bases). Germline V gene data show CDR1 as LNHDA and CDR2 as SQIVND (reference sequence). V was clipped by 10 bases and J by 0 bases, with 10 bases between them. This CDR3 is built from 12 residues. CDR3 protein: CATTASSYEQYF. The CDR3 DNA reads as TGTGCCACGACAGCGAGCTCCTACGAGCAGTACTTC.

The rearrangement uses TRBV7-3 and TRBJ1-2; D possibly corresponds to TRBD1 (5 bases). CDR3 size: 12 residues. V lost 6 bases, J lost 5 bases, and 10 bases lay in between. Germline CDR1 SGHTA, CDR2 FQGTGA. The CDR3: CASSYQGYGYTF. CDR3 DNA: TGTGCCAGCAGTTACCAGGGATATGGCTACACCTTC. Full variable domain (remainder filled in from reference TRBV7-3 and TRBJ1-2): GAGVSQTPSNKVTEKGKYVELRCDPISGHTALYWYRQSLGQGPEFLIYFQGTGAADDSGLPNDRFFAVRPEGSVSTLKIQRTERGDSAVYLCASSYQGYGYTFGSGTRLTVV.

The CDR3 DNA reads as TGTGCCAGCAGGGCCGGGGGGGGCGCTCAGTATGGCTACACCTTC. This encodes CASRAGGGAQYGYTF. The rearrangement links TRBV6-1 to TRBJ1-2, with a possible D match to TRBD1 (6 bases). Germline CDR1 MNHNS, CDR2 SASEGT. V dropped 6 bases and J dropped 5 bases, with 19 bases sitting between them. The CDR3 totals 15 residues.

The V and J genes are TRBV5-1 and TRBJ1-4, with D hard to call. The length of the CDR3 is 14 residues. V was shortened by 4 bases and J by 7 bases, with 14 bases between the two germline ends. Germline assignment: CDR1 SGHRS and CDR2 YFSETQ. The chain's CDR3 is CASSPGFGGEKLFF. The CDR3 DNA is TGCGCCAGCAGCCCCGGGTTCGGTGGTGAAAAACTGTTTTTT. Using reference TRBV5-1 and TRBJ1-4 for the parts outside the CDR3, the full variable domain is KAGVTQTPRYLIKTRGQQVTLSCSPISGHRSVSWYQQTPGQGLQFLFEYFSETQRNKGNFPGRFSGRQFSNSRSEMNVSTLELGDSALYLCASSPGFGGEKLFFGSGTQLSVL.

V is TRBV6-5 and J is TRBJ1-3; D uncertain. CDR1 MNHEY and CDR2 SVGAGI come from the germline V gene. The CDR3 covers 14 residues. V dropped 10 bases and J dropped 0 bases, with 13 bases sitting between them. CDR3 sequence reads: CATSSSFSGNTIYF. The CDR3 coding sequence is TGTGCCACCTCGAGTTCTTTCTCTGGAAACACCATATATTTT.

This rearrangement joins TRBV4-1 to TRBJ2-7; D remains ambiguous. From germline, CDR1 is MGHRA and CDR2 YSYEKL. Deletions cut 4 bases from V and 1 base from J, with 8 bases between. The CDR3 is made up of 13 amino acids. CDR3 DNA sequence: TGCGCCAGCAGCCTGTCTGAGTCCTACGAGCAGTACTTC. It specifies CASSLSESYEQYF.